This entry lists 31 T cell receptor beta chains sequenced from one sample in a study of neurological immune-mediated disorders. TCRdb independently ran MiXCR on the 5' RACE reads; one entry per CDR3 protein. Of about 89,000 distinct CDR3 sequences in the sample, around 2.6% were seen once. The sequenced material came from PBMCs. The receptor source for this set is a woman in her 30s with multiple sclerosis.

This clonotype occurred many times. This chain uses TRBV5-1 with TRBJ1-1, with a weak D call TRBD1 (5 bases). Trimming removed 0 bases from V and 11 bases from J, with 17 bases in between. Per germline, CDR1 SGHRS and CDR2 YFSETQ. The CDR3 length is 14 residues. DNA of the CDR3: TGCGCCAGCAGCTTGGTAGGGGATTCGGCTCGGGCTTTCTTT. This codes for CASSLVGDSARAFF. Using reference TRBV5-1 and TRBJ1-1 for the parts outside the CDR3, the full variable domain is KAGVTQTPRYLIKTRGQQVTLSCSPISGHRSVSWYQQTPGQGLQFLFEYFSETQRNKGNFPGRFSGRQFSNSRSEMNVSTLELGDSALYLCASSLVGDSARAFFGQGTRLTVV.

A word on this clonotype: Possible read error: a much larger clone is one base away. The gene calls are TRBV20-1 and TRBJ1-5, with D maybe TRBD1 (6 bases). The CDR3 has 14 residues. Germline V gene data show CDR1 as DFQATT and CDR2 as SNEGSKA (reference sequence). DNA of the CDR3: TGCAGTGCCCAACACAGGGATAGCAATCAGCACCAGCATTTT. Protein: CSAQHRDSNQHQHF.

This clonotype has ten or more counts. This rearrangement joins TRBV18 to TRBJ1-3; D unresolved. Trimming shortened V by 4 bases and J by 0 bases, and 10 bases separated the two germline ends. Germline V gene sequence: CDR1 KGHSH, CDR2 LQKENI. The CDR3 covers 15 residues. The CDR3 sequence is CASSQSASSGNTIYF. CDR3 DNA sequence: TGTGCCAGCTCACAGTCCGCAAGCTCTGGAAACACCATATATTTT. Full variable domain (remainder filled in from reference TRBV18 and TRBJ1-3): NAGVMQNPRHLVRRRGQEARLRCSPMKGHSHVYWYRQLPEEGLKFMVYLQKENIIDESGMPKERFSAEFPKEGPSILRIQQVVRGDSAAYFCASSQSASSGNTIYFGEGSWLTVV.

With regard to this clonotype: A much larger clonotype is one base distant, so this may be a read error. The CDR3 loop reads CDSGTDNEKLFF. Written as DNA, the CDR3 is TGTGACAGCGGGACGGACAATGAAAAACTGTTTTTT. The chain links TRBV7-9 to TRBJ1-4, with D perhaps matching TRBD1 (5 bases). Germline loops: CDR1 SEHNR, CDR2 FQNEAQ (reference sequence). CDR3 size: 12 residues.

Ten or more counts support this clonotype. The V call is TRBV20-1, the J call TRBJ2-7; D remains unclear. The V end lost 7 bases, the J end lost 5 bases, and 21 bases lay between the germline ends. The CDR3 length is 14 residues. Germline CDR1 DFQATT, CDR2 SNEGSKA (reference sequence). CDR3 bases: TGCAGTGTTTCTACCGGAGCTCCGGCCAACGAGCAGTACTTC. It yields the protein CSVSTGAPANEQYF.

There are a few counts of this clonotype. This chain links TRBV20-1 with TRBJ2-3; D might be TRBD2 (7 bases). Germline-derived CDR1 and CDR2 are DFQATT and SNEGSKA (reference sequence). CDR3 size: 14 residues. V was clipped by 6 bases and J by 6 bases, with 19 bases between them. CDR3 sequence: CSAVGRGRGDTQYF. CDR3 bases: TGCAGTGCAGTAGGACGTGGGAGGGGGGATACGCAGTATTTT.

This clonotype was seen repeatedly, ten times or more. The chain uses TRBV29-1 and TRBJ2-3, with TRBD2 matching over 10 bases. The CDR3 is made up of 17 amino acids. The germline gives CDR1 SQVTM, CDR2 ANQGSEA. Losses at the gene ends were 4 bases for V and 3 bases for J; bases not matched to a gene: 13. The CDR3 DNA reads as TGCAGCGTTGTAGGACTAGCGGTACCGCTTGTAACAGATACGCAGTATTTT. It translates to CSVVGLAVPLVTDTQYF.

This clonotype was counted many times. The chain couples TRBV27 to TRBJ1-3; TRBD1 is a possible D gene (6 bases). The length of the CDR3 is 13 residues. Germline CDR1 MNHEY, CDR2 SMNVEV (reference sequence). Trimming took 8 bases from V and 6 from J, leaving 14 bases between them. The CDR3 DNA sequence: TGTGCCAGCTCACAGGGAGGGGAAAACACCATATATTTT. Translated: CASSQGGENTIYF.

The gene calls are TRBV24-1 and TRBJ2-7; possible D gene TRBD2, 5 bases. The V end lost 11 bases, the J end lost 6 bases, and 22 bases lay between the germline ends. Germline V gene sequence: CDR1 KGHDR, CDR2 SFDVKD. There are 14 residues in the CDR3. CDR3 residues: CAISSVPSGCEQYF. In nucleotides, the CDR3 is TGTGCCATCTCATCGGTGCCCTCGGGGTGCGAGCAGTACTTC.

This clonotype came up many times. V gene TRBV15 combines with J gene TRBJ2-7; 7 positions agree with TRBD2. The CDR3 covers 14 residues. Germline V gene lookup returns CDR1 LNHNV and CDR2 YYDKDF (reference sequence). V shed 3 bases, J shed 2 bases, and the junction held 4 bases outside the gene matches. The CDR3 DNA follows: TGTGCCACCAGCAGGGCGGGAGCCACCTACGAGCAGTACTTC. This codes for CATSRAGATYEQYF.

This clonotype was seen repeatedly, ten times or more. V gene TRBV27 combines with J gene TRBJ2-1, with D unclear. CDR1 is MNHEY, CDR2 SMNVEV, per germline (reference sequence). Trimming left V 3 bases short and J 10 bases short, with 16 bases between. The CDR3 has 14 amino acids. The CDR3 nucleotides are TGTGCCAGCAGTTTGACCGTGGAGCGACGAGAGCAGTTCTTC. This translates into CASSLTVERREQFF.

This clonotype was recorded many times. J is TRBJ2-7 and V is TRBV3-1; tentative D call: TRBD2 (5 bases). The CDR3 contains 15 residues. From germline, CDR1 is LGHDT and CDR2 YNNKEL (reference sequence). V dropped 6 bases and J dropped 2 bases, with 17 bases sitting between them. CDR3 amino acids: CASSPQGRGTYEQYF. The DNA for the CDR3 is TGTGCCAGCAGTCCCCAAGGAAGAGGGACCTACGAGCAGTACTTC.

The sample holds many counts of this clonotype. This sequence joins TRBV2 and TRBJ2-3; D gene uncertain. Germline-derived CDR1 and CDR2 are SNHLY and FYNNEI. Trimming pared 7 bases from V and 8 bases from J, leaving 16 bases between. The CDR3 consists of 13 residues. Here the CDR3 DNA reads TGTGCCAGCAATGGGTACATCCACGCTACGCAGTATTTT. Translation gives CASNGYIHATQYF.

This clonotype showed up many times. The chain joins TRBV28 to TRBJ1-1, with D hard to call. Trimming cost V 7 bases and J 5 bases, with 11 bases left between them. Germline V CDR1 and CDR2: MDHEN, SYDVKM. This CDR3 spans 12 amino acids. The CDR3 DNA follows: TGTGCCAGCAAAAGTACGGGGACTGAAGCTTTCTTT. Residues: CASKSTGTEAFF.

This clonotype was observed many times. The V gene is TRBV29-1, the J gene TRBJ2-5; D is undetermined. Per the germline V gene, CDR1 is SQVTM and CDR2 is ANQGSEA. V dropped 2 bases and J dropped 5 bases, with 6 bases sitting between them. The CDR3 is 11 amino acids. CDR3 region: CSVERRETQYF. DNA of the CDR3: TGCAGCGTTGAAAGACGGGAGACCCAGTACTTC.

This clonotype was counted at least ten times. This chain uses TRBV20-1 with TRBJ2-1; 10 bases fit TRBD2. The germline V gene encodes CDR1 DFQATT and CDR2 SNEGSKA (reference sequence). The CDR3 length is 13 residues. Unmatched junction bases numbered 3, after V lost 3 bases and J lost 7 bases. CDR3 bases: TGCAGTGCTAGTTCTAGCGGGAGTAATGAGCAGTTCTTC. Its translation: CSASSSGSNEQFF.

This clonotype was observed many times. The V gene is TRBV12-3 or TRBV12-4, the J gene TRBJ2-3; TRBD2 matches 10 bases. The CDR3 length is 14 residues. V gave up 7 bases and J gave up 6 bases; unmatched junction bases: 7. CDR3 residues: CASTLTSGSDTQYF. CDR3 DNA sequence: TGTGCCAGCACCCTGACTAGCGGGTCGGATACGCAGTATTTT.

This clonotype showed up many times. This chain links TRBV20-1 with TRBJ2-5; D gene uncertain. The V end lost 4 bases, the J end lost 1 base, and 10 bases lay between the germline ends. This CDR3 is 13 amino acids long. CDR1 and CDR2 (germline): DFQATT, SNEGSKA (reference sequence). CDR3 coding DNA: TGCAGTGCTACTCAGAGTTTCCAAGAGACCCAGTACTTC. The encoded protein is CSATQSFQETQYF.

This clonotype appeared many times. The CDR3 sequence is CASSYISSGELFF. The CDR3 nucleotides read TGTGCCAGCAGTTACATTAGTTCCGGGGAGCTGTTTTTT. The chain recombines TRBV6-5 with TRBJ2-2; D is undetermined. Between the trimmed V and J ends, which lost 2 bases and 6 bases, there was a span of 7 bases. Germline V gene lookup returns CDR1 MNHEY and CDR2 SVGAGI. This CDR3 contains 13 residues.

This clonotype has a count of ten or more. This chain joins TRBV7-2 and TRBJ1-5, with a weak D call TRBD1 (5 bases). CDR1 and CDR2 from the germline V gene are SGHTA and FQGNSA. V gave up 2 bases and J gave up 1 base, with 9 bases separating them. The CDR3 spans 15 residues. The CDR3 sequence: CASSLQGSSNQPQHF. The CDR3 DNA is TGTGCCAGCAGCTTACAGGGATCGAGCAATCAGCCCCAGCATTTT.

The table lists this clonotype with a few counts. The chain recombines TRBV19 with TRBJ1-3; D unclear. V was shortened by 5 bases and J by 0 bases, with 11 bases between the two germline ends. The V gene's germline CDR1 is LNHDA and CDR2 SQIVND (reference sequence). The CDR3 has 15 residues. CDR3 region: CASSSQALSGNTIYF. Written as DNA, the CDR3 is TGTGCCAGTAGTTCCCAGGCCCTCTCTGGAAACACCATATATTTT.

This clonotype was observed a handful of times. A much more abundant neighbour one base away suggests this may be a read error. The chain links TRBV30 to TRBJ2-1, with TRBD2 as a possible D gene (5 bases). Germline loops: CDR1 GTSNPN, CDR2 SVGIG (reference sequence). The CDR3 has 14 residues. The CDR3 region is CAWDSGILGNAQFF. The CDR3 DNA is TGTGCCTGGGACTCCGGGATTCTCGGGAATGCGCAGTTCTTC.

The table lists this clonotype with many counts. J is TRBJ2-2 and V is TRBV14; 7 nucleotides line up with TRBD2. CDR1 is SGHDN and CDR2 is FVKESK in the germline V gene. The junction had 5 bases not matched to a gene; V was cut back by 0 bases and J by 1 base. This CDR3 is 17 amino acids long. The CDR3 protein is CASSQDRLAGNTGELFF. Written as DNA, the CDR3 is TGTGCCAGCAGCCAAGATCGACTAGCTGGGAACACCGGGGAGCTGTTTTTT. The full variable domain, with the rest looked up from reference TRBV14 and TRBJ2-2, is EAGVTQFPSHSVIEKGQTVTLRCDPISGHDNLYWYRRVMGKEIKFLLHFVKESKQDESGMPNNRFLAERTGGTYSTLKVQPAELEDSGVYFCASSQDRLAGNTGELFFGEGSRLTVL.

This clonotype was counted many times. The gene calls are TRBV20-1 and TRBJ2-5, with 10 positions matching TRBD2. V gave up 2 bases and J gave up 5 bases; unmatched junction bases: 5. The V gene's germline CDR1 is DFQATT and CDR2 SNEGSKA (reference sequence). CDR3 length: 14 residues. The CDR3 sequence is CSARLAGVRETQYF. The CDR3 DNA reads TGCAGTGCTAGACTAGCGGGAGTACGGGAGACCCAGTACTTC.

The sample holds many counts of this clonotype. The J gene is TRBJ2-2, the V gene TRBV12-3 or TRBV12-4; weak D call: TRBD1 (5 bases). Trimming removed 2 bases at V and 7 bases at J, with 11 bases between. The CDR3 is 14 residues long. The CDR3 region is CASSLRRESGELFF. For the CDR3, the DNA is TGTGCCAGCAGTTTACGCAGGGAAAGCGGGGAGCTGTTTTTT.

The table lists this clonotype with many counts. The chain has TRBV5-1 and TRBJ2-2; 7 positions match TRBD1. CDR1 and CDR2 (germline): SGHRS, YFSETQ. V lost 6 bases and J lost 1; bases outside the gene matches: 3. The CDR3 is made up of 14 amino acids. The CDR3 region has the DNA TGCGCCAGCACCTCAGGGGGGAACACCGGGGAGCTGTTTTTT. Amino acid sequence: CASTSGGNTGELFF.

Many counts were recorded for this clonotype. The V call is TRBV20-1, the J call TRBJ1-1, with D unresolved. From germline, CDR1 is DFQATT and CDR2 SNEGSKA (reference sequence). The CDR3 runs 14 residues. V dropped 4 bases and J dropped 4 bases, with 16 bases sitting between them. CDR3 bases: TGCAGTGCTACGGTTCTAACAGAGTTCACTGAAGCTTTCTTT. This encodes CSATVLTEFTEAFF.

This clonotype was detected many times. The V and J genes are TRBV4-3 and TRBJ2-4; 8 nucleotides align to TRBD2. Germline lookup yields CDR1 LGHNA and CDR2 YSLEER. This CDR3 has 16 amino acids. V shed 0 bases, J shed 8 bases, and the junction held 9 bases outside the gene matches. Here the CDR3 reads CASSQDRQAGGDIQYF. The DNA of the CDR3 is TGCGCCAGCAGCCAAGATAGACAGGCCGGGGGGGACATTCAGTACTTC.

This clonotype has a count of ten or more. The chain links TRBV28 to TRBJ2-1; tentative D call: TRBD2 (7 bases). This CDR3 has 15 residues. Germline CDR1 MDHEN, CDR2 SYDVKM. The V gene lost 7 bases and the J gene lost 7 bases, with 20 bases spanning the gap. The CDR3 coding sequence is TGTGCCAGCACCTCCTCCGGGGGGCTCGGGAATGAGCAGTTCTTC. Protein sequence: CASTSSGGLGNEQFF. Full variable domain (missing parts from reference TRBV28 and TRBJ2-1): DVKVTQSSRYLVKRTGEKVFLECVQDMDHENMFWYRQDPGLGLRLIYFSYDVKMKEKGDIPEGYSVSREKKERFSLILESASTNQTSMYLCASTSSGGLGNEQFFGPGTRLTVL.

This clonotype came up many times. This chain joins TRBV7-2 and TRBJ1-1; a weak D match, TRBD1 (5 bases). Deletions cut 5 bases from V and 0 bases from J, with 19 bases between. CDR1 and CDR2 (germline): SGHTA, FQGNSA. The CDR3 has 17 amino acids. CDR3 sequence reads: CASSLRFQGGMNTEAFF. CDR3 sequence (DNA): TGTGCCAGCAGCCTCAGGTTTCAGGGCGGGATGAACACTGAAGCTTTCTTT.

This clonotype was recorded at least ten times. V gene TRBV4-3 combines with J gene TRBJ2-2, with a tentative D call TRBD1 (5 bases). The CDR3 is 15 residues long. V was shortened by 2 bases and J by 0 bases, with 7 bases between the two germline ends. Germline CDR1 LGHNA, CDR2 YSLEER. The CDR3 DNA reads as TGCGCCAGCAGCCAAAGGACAACGAACACCGGGGAGCTGTTTTTT. Residues: CASSQRTTNTGELFF.